This T cell receptor (beta chain) appears in the sequencing data of a study of blood T cell repertoires in COVID-19. The overall study: Nucleic acid was either cDNA or gDNA, and it came from T cells, B-cell-depleted T cells, or PBMCs.

CDR1 LNHDA and CDR2 SQIVND come from the germline V gene (reference sequence). The ends were cut back, 5 bases at V and 4 bases at J, with 12 bases in the middle. This CDR3 is 13 amino acids long. Under the authors' procedure: Researchers report that nucleated cell counts were estimated from reference gene primer amplification. Some clones are missing from TCRdb's copy, which holds only in-frame ones; the method was immunoSEQ multiplex PCR. V, J and clone size are taken as reported in that table, and D and trimming were inferred from the DNA itself. This table holds over 400,000 clones, 75% to 90% found once.

The sequenced material came from peripheral blood. The clonotype was recovered from a human donor in a cohort sampled during active COVID-19. This chain links TRBV19 with TRBJ2-7; D is unresolved. In DNA, the CDR3 is TGTGCCAGTAGTGGAGAATCGAGGTACGAGCAGTACTTC. The encoded protein is CASSGESRYEQYF.